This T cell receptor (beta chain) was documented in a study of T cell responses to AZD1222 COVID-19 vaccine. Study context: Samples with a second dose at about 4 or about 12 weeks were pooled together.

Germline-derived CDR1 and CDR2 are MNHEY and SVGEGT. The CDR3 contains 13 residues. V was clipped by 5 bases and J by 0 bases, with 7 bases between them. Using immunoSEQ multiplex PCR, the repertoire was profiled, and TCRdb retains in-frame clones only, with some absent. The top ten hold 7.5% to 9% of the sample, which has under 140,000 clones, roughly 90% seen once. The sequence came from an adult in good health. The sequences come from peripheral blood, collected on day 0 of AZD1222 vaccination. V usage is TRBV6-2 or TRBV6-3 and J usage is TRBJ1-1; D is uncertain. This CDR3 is CASSRRLNTEAFF. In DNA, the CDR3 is TGTGCCAGCAGTCGACGGTTGAACACTGAAGCTTTCTTT.